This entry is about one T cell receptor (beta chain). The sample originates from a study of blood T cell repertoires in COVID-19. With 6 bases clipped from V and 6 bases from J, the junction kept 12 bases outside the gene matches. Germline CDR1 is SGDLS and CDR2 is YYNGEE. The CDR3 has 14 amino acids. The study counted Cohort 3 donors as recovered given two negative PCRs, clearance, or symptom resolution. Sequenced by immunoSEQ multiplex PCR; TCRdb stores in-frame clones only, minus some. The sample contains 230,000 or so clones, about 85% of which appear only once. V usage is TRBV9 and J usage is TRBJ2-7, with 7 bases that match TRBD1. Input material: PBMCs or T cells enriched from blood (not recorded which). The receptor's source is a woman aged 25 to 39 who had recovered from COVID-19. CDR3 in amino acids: CASTRRDRVGEQYF. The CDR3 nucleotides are TGTGCCAGCACCCGACGAGACAGGGTCGGCGAGCAGTACTTC.